This T cell receptor beta chain was retrieved from a study of CD8 T cells in Susac syndrome. Study background: The sequenced Susac syndrome patients included about 6 who had clinically active disease and about 8 who were in remission.

It was with random hexamers that 0.5 to 1 ug RNA was reverse transcribed. TCRdb passed the immunoSEQ multiplex PCR reads through MiXCR, listing each CDR3 protein once. The table includes some 130,000 distinct CDR3 sequences, roughly 94% detected once. The V gene's germline CDR1 is SGHKS and CDR2 YYEKEE (reference sequence). The CDR3 extends over 15 amino acids. V gave up 1 base and J gave up 0 bases, with 11 bases separating them. Purification of the CD8+ and CD4+ T cells relied on negative isolation, and TEMRA cells underwent FACS enrichment. The sequence derives from a human donor with Susac syndrome. The specimen sequenced was CD8+ T cells from PBMCs. The gene calls are TRBV5-5 and TRBJ2-7, with D maybe TRBD1 (6 bases). The CDR3 DNA follows: TGTGCCAGCAGCTTGTTTACAGGGAGCTCCTACGAGCAGTACTTC. It encodes CASSLFTGSSYEQYF.